The clone carrying this T cell receptor (beta chain) qualifies as medium-sized (0.01 to 0.1%). The antigen remains undetermined. Study findings and constraints: In terms of TCR gene usage, tumor memory CD4+ T cells clustered together with blood and lymph node memory CD4+ cells, as well as with lymph node naive CD4+ cells.

Semi-nested PCR with Nested Universal Primer A followed constant-region reverse priming of full-length variable regions. TCRdb passed the 5' RACE reads through MiXCR, listing each CDR3 protein once. Of roughly 54,000 distinct CDR3 sequences detected, approximately 17% appear once; the ten largest clones hold 2% to 2.5%. CD25-based Treg depletion was applied to purified naive CD4+ T cells. This CDR3 comprises 15 residues. Germline V lookup: CDR1 SGHRS, CDR2 YFSETQ. Trimming at V came to 3 bases and at J to 2 bases, leaving 4 bases not matched to a gene. The chain employs TRBV5-1 and TRBJ2-5, with TRBD1 matching over 10 bases. Sequencing was done on a sample of naive CD4+ T cells sorted from blood. Subset noted: naive CD4+ T cells, CD4+CD45RA+CD25-. This TCR was recovered from a female donor with breast cancer. The CDR3 coding sequence is TGCGCCAGCAGCTCCGACAGGGGGCCTCAAGAGACCCAGTACTTC. This sequence encodes CASSSDRGPQETQYF.